This T cell receptor beta chain was sequenced during a study of blood T cell repertoires in COVID-19. About the study: COVID-19 samples, acute and convalescent, were from the United States, Italy and Spain. The cDNA or gDNA used as material had been derived from T cells, B-cell-depleted T cells, or PBMCs.

Trimming shortened V by 0 bases and J by 1 base, and 8 bases separated the two germline ends. This CDR3 region has 15 residues. CDR1 and CDR2 from the germline V gene are SGHTA and FQGNSA. The authors' processing: For nucleated cells, counts were estimated from reference gene primer amplification. Clones were read by immunoSEQ multiplex PCR, and TCRdb kept only the in-frame ones, dropping some. V and J calls and clone size come straight from that table; D and trimming were deduced from the DNA. The sample lists 250,000 or so clones; around 80% were seen once. This TCR came from a man aged 40-55 years who had recovered from COVID-19. The chain uses TRBV7-2 and TRBJ2-3, with D possibly TRBD2 on 6 matching bases. Sample: peripheral blood. Written as DNA, the CDR3 is TGTGCCAGCAGCTTAGCTAGGAGGGGCACAGATACGCAGTATTTT. Translation: CASSLARRGTDTQYF. Combining the CDR3 with reference TRBV7-2 and TRBJ2-3 gives the whole variable domain GAGVSQSPSNKVTEKGKDVELRCDPISGHTALYWYRQSLGQGLEFLIYFQGNSAPDKSGLPSDRFSAERTGGSVSTLTIQRTQQEDSAVYLCASSLARRGTDTQYFGPGTRLTVL.